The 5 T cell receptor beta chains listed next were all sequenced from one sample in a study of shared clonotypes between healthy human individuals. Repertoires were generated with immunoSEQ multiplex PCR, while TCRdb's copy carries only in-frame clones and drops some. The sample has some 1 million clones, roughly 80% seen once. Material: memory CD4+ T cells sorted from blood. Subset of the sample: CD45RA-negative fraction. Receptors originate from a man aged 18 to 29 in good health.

The CDR3 sequence: CASSELAGVGGQYF. CDR3 coding DNA: TGTGCCAGCAGTGAACTAGCGGGAGTCGGCGGGCAGTACTTC. The J gene is TRBJ2-7, the V gene TRBV6-1; 10 bases align to TRBD2. Germline assignment: CDR1 MNHNS and CDR2 SASEGT. The V gene end was trimmed by 2 bases and the J gene end by 9 bases; junction bases not matched to a gene: 7. CDR3 length: 14 amino acids.

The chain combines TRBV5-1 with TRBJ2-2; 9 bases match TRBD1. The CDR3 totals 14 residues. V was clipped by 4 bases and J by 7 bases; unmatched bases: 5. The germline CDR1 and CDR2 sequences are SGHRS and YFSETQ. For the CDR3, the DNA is TGCGCCAGCAGCGTAGACAGGGGGAACGGGGAGCTGTTTTTT. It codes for CASSVDRGNGELFF.

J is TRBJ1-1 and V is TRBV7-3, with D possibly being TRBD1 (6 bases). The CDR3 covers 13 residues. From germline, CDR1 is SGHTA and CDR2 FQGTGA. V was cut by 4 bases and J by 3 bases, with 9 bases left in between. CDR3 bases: TGTGCCAGCAGCTCCACAGGGTACACTGAAGCTTTCTTT. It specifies CASSSTGYTEAFF.

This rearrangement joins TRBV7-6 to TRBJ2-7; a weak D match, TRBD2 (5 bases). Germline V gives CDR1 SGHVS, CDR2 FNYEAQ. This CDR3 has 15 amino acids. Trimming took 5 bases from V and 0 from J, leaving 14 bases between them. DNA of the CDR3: TGTGCCAGCAGCCCCCAATCGGGGAGCTCCTACGAGCAGTACTTC. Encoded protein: CASSPQSGSSYEQYF.

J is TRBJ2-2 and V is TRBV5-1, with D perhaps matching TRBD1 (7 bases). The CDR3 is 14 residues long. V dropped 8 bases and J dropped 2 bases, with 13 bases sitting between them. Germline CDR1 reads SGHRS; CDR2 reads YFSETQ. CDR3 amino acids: CASLQGGNTGELFF. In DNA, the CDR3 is TGCGCCAGTCTTCAGGGGGGAAACACCGGGGAGCTGTTTTTT.